This T cell receptor (beta chain) is from a study of cytomegalovirus exposure and HLA in healthy donors. The germline gives CDR1 SGDLS, CDR2 YYNGEE. This CDR3 comprises 17 residues. The V gene end was trimmed by 0 bases and the J gene end by 1 base; junction bases not matched to a gene: 6. Study-wide results and caveats: The study flagged about 160 TCR beta chains as cytomegalovirus-associated. Reports showed the classifier diagnosing cytomegalovirus status with high specificity and sensitivity.

About this clone: Its cognate antigen is unknown.

Only in-frame clones appear in the TCRdb table, and some are missing; sequencing was by immunoSEQ multiplex PCR. The sample records about 92,000 clones, roughly 92% being singletons. The donors were members of the validation cohort comprising over a hundred subjects, separate from the approximately 670-subject first cohort. This clonotype originated in a woman aged 25 to 39 in good health and CMV-seropositive. J is TRBJ2-4 and V is TRBV9, with 8 nucleotides matching TRBD1. Sequencing was performed on PBMCs. The CDR3 bases are TGTGCCAGCAGCGTAGATCCCACAGGGGGGGCCAAAAACATTCAGTACTTC. Translating gives CASSVDPTGGAKNIQYF. The variable domain in full, completed from reference TRBV9 and TRBJ2-4, reads DSGVTQTPKHLITATGQRVTLRCSPRSGDLSVYWYQQSLDQGLQFLIQYYNGEERAKGNILERFSAQQFPDLHSELNLSSLELGDSALYFCASSVDPTGGAKNIQYFGAGTRLSVL.